The 18 T cell receptor beta chains reported below all come from one sample, sequenced in a study of blood T cells in healthy people across ages. Then a second PCR, running roughly 7 to 11 cycles, was carried out with a sample-barcoded 5' primer and a J-beta primer mix. TCRdb used MiXCR to reprocess the 5' RACE reads, holding one entry per CDR3 protein. The table includes 600,000 or so distinct CDR3 sequences, approximately 30% detected once. Sequencing used blood. The receptors stem from a woman of 80 years or more in good health.

This rearrangement joins TRBV6-5 to TRBJ1-5; unclear D gene. Germline V gives CDR1 MNHEY, CDR2 SVGAGI. This CDR3 has 15 amino acids. Trimming removed 6 bases from V and 4 bases from J, with 16 bases in between. As DNA, the CDR3 is TGTGCCAGCAGCCTTTCAGGCGGACTAAATCAGCCCCAGCATTTT. Translation: CASSLSGGLNQPQHF.

This clonotype was counted at least ten times. The chain is built from TRBV5-1 and TRBJ1-2; D is unresolved. Between the trimmed V and J ends, which lost 4 bases and 6 bases, there was a span of 16 bases. The CDR3 has 14 amino acids. Germline loops: CDR1 SGHRS, CDR2 YFSETQ. The CDR3 here is CASSLTLTGDGYTF. The CDR3 nucleotides are TGCGCCAGCAGCCTTACCCTTACGGGAGATGGCTACACCTTC.

Ten or more counts support this clonotype. V usage is TRBV5-1 and J usage is TRBJ1-2, with 9 bases lining up with TRBD1. J was trimmed by 4 bases and V by 4 bases; bases with no gene match: 2. The germline V gene encodes CDR1 SGHRS and CDR2 YFSETQ. The CDR3 runs 13 residues. CDR3 residues: CASSETGGYGYTF. The DNA for the CDR3 is TGCGCCAGCAGCGAGACAGGGGGCTATGGCTACACCTTC.

This chain uses TRBV10-3 with TRBJ2-1; the D call may be TRBD1 or TRBD2 (7 bases each). CDR1 and CDR2 (germline): ENHRY, SYGVKD. The CDR3 sequence is 14 residues long. The V end lost 4 bases, the J end lost 9 bases, and 16 bases lay between the germline ends. In DNA, the CDR3 is TGTGCCATCAGTGGTGGGGGACAGCGGGGTGAGCAGTTCTTC. Encoded protein: CAISGGGQRGEQFF.

Concerning this clonotype: One base away lies a much larger clone, so this may be a sequencing read error. J is TRBJ2-3 and V is TRBV25-1; 7 positions match TRBD1. Per the germline V gene, CDR1 is MGHDK and CDR2 is SYGVNS. This CDR3 spans 13 amino acids. The CDR3 sequence is CASSETGTDMQYF. The CDR3, as DNA: TGTGCCAGCAGTGAGACCGGGACAGATATGCAGTATTTT.

This clonotype was detected many times. The gene calls are TRBV3-1 and TRBJ2-7, with a weak D call TRBD1 (6 bases). The CDR3 length is 15 residues. Germline values: CDR1 LGHDT, CDR2 YNNKEL (reference sequence). The V end was cut by 0 bases, the J end by 6 bases, with 15 bases between. The DNA for the CDR3 is TGTGCCAGCAGCCAAGATTTCCGGAAAGGGGGCGAGCAGTACTTC. Its translation: CASSQDFRKGGEQYF.

This clonotype was recorded many times. The rearrangement joins TRBV11-2 to TRBJ2-5; D might be TRBD2 (5 bases). CDR1 SGHAT and CDR2 FQNNGV come from the germline V gene. V shed 2 bases and J shed 1 base, with 8 bases lying between them. CDR3 length: 14 residues. CDR3 coding DNA: TGTGCCAGCAGCTTATGGCGGGCCCAAGAGACCCAGTACTTC. Protein: CASSLWRAQETQYF.

Only a few counts were recorded for this clonotype. The chain uses TRBV6-1 and TRBJ1-1; tentatively, D is TRBD1 (5 bases). Germline loops: CDR1 MNHNS, CDR2 SASEGT. V dropped 6 bases and J dropped 4 bases, with 18 bases sitting between them. The CDR3 consists of 15 residues. The CDR3 DNA follows: TGTGCCAGCAGGATCGGCGGGCGGGGGAGCACTGAAGCTTTCTTT. This gives the protein CASRIGGRGSTEAFF.

The J gene is TRBJ2-3, the V gene TRBV10-3, with 9 positions matching TRBD2. CDR3 length equals 17 residues. Looked up from germline, CDR1 is ENHRY and CDR2 is SYGVKD. V shed 1 base, J shed 5 bases, and the junction held 10 bases outside the gene matches. The CDR3 DNA follows: TGTGCCATCAGTGAGTTGGGCCCTAGCGGGATTGGAGATACGCAGTATTTT. It is translated as CAISELGPSGIGDTQYF.

In its sample, this clonotype was seen a few times. The chain couples TRBV3-1 to TRBJ2-3; D may be TRBD2 (7 bases). The length of the CDR3 is 15 residues. CDR1 is LGHDT and CDR2 is YNNKEL in the germline V gene (reference sequence). Trimming pared 6 bases from V and 3 bases from J, leaving 16 bases between. The CDR3 DNA follows: TGTGCCAGCAGTGGGGGAGGGGGGAGGACAGATACGCAGTATTTT. Translating it yields CASSGGGGRTDTQYF.

This clonotype was counted between two and nine times. Given a much more abundant clone one base away, this may be a read error. The chain combines TRBV10-3 with TRBJ1-2, with TRBD1 matching 10 bases. The J segment lost 8 bases and the V segment lost 6 bases, leaving 12 bases of the junction unmatched. The CDR3 has 15 residues. Germline assignment: CDR1 ENHRY and CDR2 SYGVKD. The CDR3 coding sequence is TGTGCCATCAGCGCTGGGACAGGGGAGACAAGGGGCTACACCTTC. It translates to CAISAGTGETRGYTF.

The chain employs TRBV9 and TRBJ1-1; D is uncertain. CDR3 length: 14 residues. In germline, CDR1 is SGDLS, CDR2 YYNGEE. With 3 bases removed from V and 9 bases from J, the gap between germline ends came to 18 bases. In nucleotides, the CDR3 is TGTGCCAGCAGCGCCCCCGACTCGGTAGGGAAAGCTTTCTTT. This sequence encodes CASSAPDSVGKAFF.

This sequence joins TRBV4-1 and TRBJ1-1; the D gene is possibly TRBD1 (6 bases). The CDR3 is 15 residues long. Trimming shortened V by 2 bases and J by 0 bases, and 10 bases separated the two germline ends. Germline V CDR1 and CDR2: MGHRA, YSYEKL. This chain's CDR3 is CASSQYREMNTEAFF. The CDR3 DNA is TGCGCCAGCAGCCAATACAGGGAGATGAACACTGAAGCTTTCTTT.

A remark on this clonotype: This may stem from a read error, because a much larger clone lies one nucleotide away. The gene calls are TRBV7-2 and TRBJ2-5; D is perhaps TRBD1 or TRBD2 (5 bases each). Germline V CDR1 and CDR2: SGHTA, FQGNSA. Trimming took off 1 base at V and 13 bases at J, with 22 bases between the two ends. The CDR3 is 15 residues long. CDR3 sequence reads: CASSLDGTSYNERYF. CDR3 nucleotide sequence: TGTGCCAGCAGCTTAGACGGGACGTCCTACAATGAGCGGTACTTC.

V gene TRBV6-2 or TRBV6-3 combines with J gene TRBJ2-4, with 9 bases lining up with TRBD1. Germline V gene data show CDR1 as MNHEY and CDR2 as SVGEGT. The CDR3 contains 15 residues. V shed 7 bases, J shed 4 bases, and the junction held 8 bases outside the gene matches. The CDR3 nucleotides read TGTGCCAGCACCTACTCCGGGACAGGGAAAAACATTCAGTACTTC. This translates into CASTYSGTGKNIQYF.

The chain carries TRBV9 and TRBJ2-2; 8 nucleotides agree with TRBD1. V dropped 0 bases and J dropped 5; count of bases not matched to a gene: 12. This CDR3 region has 18 residues. CDR1 is SGDLS and CDR2 is YYNGEE in the germline V gene. CDR3 DNA: TGTGCCAGCAGCGTAGTTTTAACTCCCAGGGGGCGTACCGGGGAGCTGTTTTTT. Translated, it gives CASSVVLTPRGRTGELFF.

In its sample, this clonotype was seen many times. The junction departs from the called germline gene at one end, perhaps through a read error. The chain has TRBV7-9 and TRBJ2-7; tentatively, D is TRBD1 (6 bases). Germline V gene sequence: CDR1 SEHNR, CDR2 FQNEAQ (reference sequence). The CDR3 has 14 amino acids. The CDR3 DNA is TGCGCCAGCAGCTTAGCAGGGGTCTCCTACGAGCAGTACTTC. It yields the protein CASSLAGVSYEQYF.

J is TRBJ2-7 and V is TRBV20-1; D not certain. Germline V gene sequence: CDR1 DFQATT, CDR2 SNEGSKA (reference sequence). Trimming shortened V by 3 bases and J by 7 bases, and 13 bases separated the two germline ends. The CDR3 has 12 amino acids. The CDR3 sequence is CSASARPGEQYF. The CDR3 nucleotides are TGCAGTGCTAGTGCCAGACCGGGTGAGCAGTACTTC.